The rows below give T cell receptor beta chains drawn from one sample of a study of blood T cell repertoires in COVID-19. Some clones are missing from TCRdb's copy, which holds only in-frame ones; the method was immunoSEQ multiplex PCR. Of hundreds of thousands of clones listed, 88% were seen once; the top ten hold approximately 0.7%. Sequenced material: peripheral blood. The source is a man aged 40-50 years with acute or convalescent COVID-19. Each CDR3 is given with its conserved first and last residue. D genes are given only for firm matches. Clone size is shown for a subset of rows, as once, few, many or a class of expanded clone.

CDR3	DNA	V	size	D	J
CASSLGTSRAEQYF	TGCGCCAGCAGCTTGGGGACTAGCAGGGCCGAGCAGTACTTC	TRBV5-1	-	TRBD2	TRBJ2-7
CASSTSGRRNEQFF	TGTGCCAGCAGTACTAGCGGGAGAAGGAATGAGCAGTTCTTC	TRBV28	-	TRBD2	TRBJ2-1
CASSMGQGGTQYF	TGCGCCAGCAGCATGGGACAGGGGGGGACCCAGTACTTC	TRBV5-1	-	TRBD1	TRBJ2-5
CASSLVQGLGTGELFF	TGCGCCAGCAGTCTCGTGCAGGGGTTGGGCACCGGGGAGCTGTTTTTT	TRBV5-1	-	-	TRBJ2-2
CASSSWTGGLDEQYF	TGTGCCAGCAGCTCGTGGACAGGGGGGCTCGACGAGCAGTACTTC	TRBV7-9	once	TRBD1	TRBJ2-7
CASMAPSGGYEQYF	TGTGCCAGCATGGCGCCTAGCGGGGGGTACGAGCAGTACTTC	TRBV28	-	TRBD2	TRBJ2-7
CASSFGTANTEAFF	TGCGCCAGCAGCTTCGGGACAGCGAACACTGAAGCTTTCTTT	TRBV5-1	-	TRBD1	TRBJ1-1
CASSYLDRAGTQYF	TGTGCCAGCAGTTACCTCGACAGGGCAGGGACCCAGTACTTC	TRBV6-6	-	TRBD1	TRBJ2-5
CATSRDQGVVSGNTIYF	TGTGCCACCAGCAGAGATCAGGGGGTAGTATCTGGAAACACCATATATTTT	TRBV15	-	TRBD1	TRBJ1-3
CASSLSGNPSTDTQYF	TGTGCCAGCAGTTTATCCGGGAACCCTAGCACAGATACGCAGTATTTT	TRBV28	-	-	TRBJ2-3
CASSIIGDSNQPQHF	TGTGCCAGTAGTATAATCGGGGATAGCAATCAGCCCCAGCATTTT	TRBV19	-	-	TRBJ1-5
CASKDRGGSSVYNYGYTF	TGTGCCAGTAAGGATAGGGGGGGCTCGTCCGTATATAACTATGGCTACACCTTC	TRBV19	-	-	TRBJ1-2
CASSRATGGRSTTNEKLFF	TGTGCCAGCAGCCGAGCGACAGGGGGCAGGTCCACAACTAATGAAAAACTGTTTTTT	TRBV4-2	-	TRBD1	TRBJ1-4
CASSIMGTSGRIGEQFF	TGTGCCAGTAGTATTATGGGGACTAGCGGGAGGATCGGTGAGCAGTTCTTC	TRBV19	-	TRBD2	TRBJ2-1
CASSLMTSGLGGEQFF	TGTGCCAGCAGCCTAATGACTAGCGGGCTGGGGGGTGAGCAGTTCTTC	TRBV5-6	-	TRBD2	TRBJ2-1
CATSRTGQGVGKLFF	TGTGCCACCAGCAGGACAGGACAGGGCGTTGGAAAACTGTTTTTT	TRBV15	-	TRBD1	TRBJ1-4
CASSFHRALEQYF	TGTGCCAGCAGTTTCCACAGGGCCCTCGAGCAGTACTTC	TRBV12-3/TRBV12-4	-	-	TRBJ2-7
CASSLGQGAFYEQYF	TGTGCCAGCAGCCTCGGACAGGGGGCCTTCTACGAGCAGTACTTC	TRBV9	-	TRBD1	TRBJ2-7
CASSLTSGRSAEQFF	TGTGCCAGCAGCTTAACTAGCGGGAGAAGTGCTGAGCAGTTCTTC	TRBV7-9	-	TRBD2	TRBJ2-1
CASSHWTDSADTQYF	TGTGCCAGCAGCCATTGGACAGACTCGGCAGATACGCAGTATTTT	TRBV3-1/TRBV3-2	-	-	TRBJ2-3
CASSQSGWATDQPQHF	TGTGCCAGCAGCCAAAGCGGGTGGGCCACGGATCAGCCCCAGCATTTT	TRBV3-1/TRBV3-2	few	-	TRBJ1-5
CASSQGPSSGGSSYEQYF	TGTGCCAGCAGCCAAGGGCCCTCTAGCGGGGGGAGCTCCTACGAGCAGTACTTC	TRBV3-1/TRBV3-2	-	TRBD2	TRBJ2-7
CASSQSGRTFSTDTQYF	TGTGCCAGCAGTCAATCCGGGAGGACATTTAGCACAGATACGCAGTATTTT	TRBV11-3	-	TRBD2	TRBJ2-3
CASSEGSGQLYGYTF	TGTGCCAGCAGTGAAGGGTCTGGACAGCTCTATGGCTACACCTTC	TRBV6-1	-	-	TRBJ1-2
CASSFTGAGGYTF	TGTGCCAGCAGTTTTACAGGGGCAGGTGGCTACACCTTC	TRBV6-5	-	TRBD1	TRBJ1-2
CASRWTGGEGNIQYF	TGTGCCAGCAGATGGACAGGGGGCGAAGGAAACATTCAGTACTTC	TRBV27	-	TRBD1	TRBJ2-4
CASSLGGGGSYEQYF	TGTGCCAGCAGCTTAGGGGGGGGAGGCTCCTACGAGCAGTACTTC	TRBV7-2	-	TRBD2	TRBJ2-7
CASSLTVRRDPNTEAFF	TGTGCCAGCAGCTTAACGGTGAGGAGGGACCCTAACACTGAAGCTTTCTTT	TRBV7-9	-	-	TRBJ1-1
CASSGQYSSYTDTQYF	TGTGCCAGCAGCGGCCAATACTCCTCTTACACAGATACGCAGTATTTT	TRBV9	-	-	TRBJ2-3
CASSSTREVWETQYF	TGTGCCAGCAGCTCAACTAGGGAGGTCTGGGAGACCCAGTACTTC	TRBV11-2	-	-	TRBJ2-5
CASSSPGQTSSGANVLTF	TGTGCCAGCAGCTCTCCGGGACAGACCTCCTCTGGGGCCAACGTCCTGACTTTC	TRBV11-3	-	TRBD1	TRBJ2-6
CASSQVGGRWNTEAFF	TGCGCCAGCAGCCAAGTAGGAGGACGGTGGAACACTGAAGCTTTCTTT	TRBV4-1	-	-	TRBJ1-1
CASRGWTGQETQYF	TGTGCCAGCAGGGGGTGGACAGGCCAAGAGACCCAGTACTTC	TRBV11-2	-	TRBD1	TRBJ2-5
CASSFRWGGQPQHF	TGTGCCAGCAGCTTTCGTTGGGGGGGACAGCCCCAGCATTTT	TRBV5-8	-	-	TRBJ1-5
CASLPGLAGTDTQYF	TGTGCCAGCTTACCGGGACTAGCGGGTACAGATACGCAGTATTTT	TRBV18	-	TRBD2	TRBJ2-3
CASSDSGGAGDTQYF	TGTGCCAGCAGCGATAGCGGGGGGGCAGGAGATACGCAGTATTTT	TRBV11-2	-	TRBD2	TRBJ2-3
CASRGQGWRAPLHF	TGTGCCAGCAGGGGACAGGGGTGGCGGGCACCCCTCCACTTT	TRBV6-6	-	TRBD1	TRBJ1-6
CASRPGIAYEQYF	TGTGCCAGCAGACCCGGGATAGCCTACGAGCAGTACTTC	TRBV6-6	-	-	TRBJ2-7
CSASPPGGARFYEQYF	TGCAGTGCTAGTCCCCCTGGGGGGGCTCGCTTCTACGAGCAGTACTTC	TRBV20-1	-	-	TRBJ2-7
CASSQEGASEAFF	TGCGCCAGCAGCCAGGAGGGGGCTTCTGAAGCTTTCTTT	TRBV4-1	-	TRBD1	TRBJ1-1
CASTGVRETQYF	TGTGCCAGCACGGGGGTGCGAGAGACCCAGTACTTC	TRBV2	-	-	TRBJ2-5
CASSRRDRVESGNTIYF	TGTGCCAGCAGTCGACGGGACAGGGTAGAATCTGGAAACACCATATATTTT	TRBV28	-	TRBD1	TRBJ1-3
CASRSNRADGNTIYF	TGTGCCAGCAGATCCAACAGGGCTGATGGAAACACCATATATTTT	TRBV28	-	-	TRBJ1-3
CASTPTGGGEQYF	TGTGCCAGCACCCCGACAGGGGGCGGCGAGCAGTACTTC	TRBV27	-	TRBD1	TRBJ2-7
CASSQLRDSNLIWVYNEQFF	TGTGCCAGCAGCCAGCTAAGGGACAGCAACCTTATCTGGGTCTACAATGAGCAGTTCTTC	TRBV14	-	TRBD1	TRBJ2-1
CASSLGHATSTDTQYF	TGCGCCAGCAGTCTGGGCCACGCTACTAGCACAGATACGCAGTATTTT	TRBV4-3	-	-	TRBJ2-3
CASSMGLYSNQPQHF	TGTGCCAGTAGTATGGGCCTTTATAGCAATCAGCCCCAGCATTTT	TRBV19	-	-	TRBJ1-5
CATSDYNTNEAFF	TGTGCCACCAGTGATTATAACACGAATGAAGCTTTCTTT	TRBV24-1	-	-	TRBJ1-1
CASSRQGQETQYF	TGTGCCAGCAGCCGACAGGGGCAAGAGACCCAGTACTTC	TRBV7-3	-	TRBD1	TRBJ2-5
CASSLDQPGNTGELFF	TGTGCCAGCAGCTTAGACCAACCGGGGAACACCGGGGAGCTGTTTTTT	TRBV7-2	-	-	TRBJ2-2
CASSSRDLIYNEQFF	TGTGCCAGTAGTTCCCGGGACTTGATATACAATGAGCAGTTCTTC	TRBV19	once	-	TRBJ2-1
CASSLAGHPQETQYF	TGTGCCAGCAGCTTAGCCGGACACCCTCAAGAGACCCAGTACTTC	TRBV7-9	few	-	TRBJ2-5
CASSRGLGGQETQYF	TGTGCCAGCAGCAGGGGTTTGGGGGGGCAGGAGACCCAGTACTTC	TRBV7-2	-	-	TRBJ2-5
CASSSTGTYTF	TGTGCCAGCAGCTCGACAGGGACCTACACCTTC	TRBV27	-	TRBD1	TRBJ1-2
CASSAENYNEKLFF	TGTGCCAGTAGTGCCGAGAACTATAATGAAAAACTGTTTTTT	TRBV19	-	-	TRBJ1-4